The clone carrying this T cell receptor (beta chain) turned up a few times. The antigen is unknown. TCRdb re-derived calls from the reads in MiXCR, one entry per CDR3 protein. The data hold about 490,000 distinct CDR3 sequences, with 16% observed a single time. Germline values: CDR1 SGHNT, CDR2 YYREEE (reference sequence). With V trimmed by 3 bases and J by 0 bases, 8 bases remained unmatched. The length of the CDR3 is 17 residues. These data originate in a study of T cell repertoires in cytomegalovirus infection. General study results and limits: There were carriers of CMV plus the relevant HLA, and cumulative public TCR beta family frequency identified them. Dominant in the ex vivo response were TCR beta clonotypes restricted by HLA-C and specific for CMV.

This rearrangement joins TRBV5-4 to TRBJ2-4; 8 bases align to TRBD2. The source is a human donor in good health (CMV status not recorded). Some clones in this sample may be carry-over from other donors' samples. Input material: CD8+ T cells from PBMCs. DNA of the CDR3: TGTGCCAGCAGCTCACGGGGGGGGAGCTTAGCCAAAAACATTCAGTACTTC. It specifies CASSSRGGSLAKNIQYF.